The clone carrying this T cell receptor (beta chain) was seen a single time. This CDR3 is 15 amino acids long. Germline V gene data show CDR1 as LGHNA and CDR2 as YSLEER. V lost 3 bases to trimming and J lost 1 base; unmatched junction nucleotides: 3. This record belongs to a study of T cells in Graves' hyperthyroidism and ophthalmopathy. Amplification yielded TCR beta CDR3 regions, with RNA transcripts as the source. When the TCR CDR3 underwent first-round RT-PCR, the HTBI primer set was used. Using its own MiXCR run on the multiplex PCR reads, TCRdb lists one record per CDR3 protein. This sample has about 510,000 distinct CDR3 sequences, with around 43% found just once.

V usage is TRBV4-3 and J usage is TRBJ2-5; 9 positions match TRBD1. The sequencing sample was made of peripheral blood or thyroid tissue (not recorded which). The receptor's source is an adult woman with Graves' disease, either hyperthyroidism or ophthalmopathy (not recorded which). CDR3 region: CASSHGQGSQETQYF. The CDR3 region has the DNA TGCGCCAGCAGCCATGGACAGGGGTCCCAAGAGACCCAGTACTTC.